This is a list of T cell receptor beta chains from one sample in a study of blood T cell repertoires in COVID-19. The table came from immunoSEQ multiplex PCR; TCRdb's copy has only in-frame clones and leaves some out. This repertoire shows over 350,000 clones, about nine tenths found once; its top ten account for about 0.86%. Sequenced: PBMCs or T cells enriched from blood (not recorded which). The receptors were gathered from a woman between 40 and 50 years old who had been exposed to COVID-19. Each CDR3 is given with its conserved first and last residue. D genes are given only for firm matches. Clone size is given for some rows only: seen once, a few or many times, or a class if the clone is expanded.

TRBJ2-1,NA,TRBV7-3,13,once,TGTGCCAGCAGCTTAATCAGGGGCAATGAGCAGTTCTTC,CASSLIRGNEQFF
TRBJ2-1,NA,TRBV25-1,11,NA,TGTGCCAGCAGTGAATTTGGGGGCGTAATCTTC,CASSEFGGVIF
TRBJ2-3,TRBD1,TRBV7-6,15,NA,TGTGCCAGCAGCTTAGGACGGACAGGGGACGGGCCAACGGTATTT,CASSLGRTGDGPTVF
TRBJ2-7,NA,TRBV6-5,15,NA,TGTGCCAGCAGTCCGACTATCCCCAGCCCCCACGAGCAGTACTTC,CASSPTIPSPHEQYF
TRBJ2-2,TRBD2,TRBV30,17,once,TGTGCCTGGACCCGGGGGAATAGCGGGGGTAGGACCGGGGAGCTGTTTTTT,CAWTRGNSGGRTGELFF
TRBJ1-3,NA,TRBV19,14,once,TGTGCCAGTAGTCCACAGGGTTTGACAAACACCATATATTTT,CASSPQGLTNTIYF
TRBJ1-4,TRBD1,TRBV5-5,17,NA,TGTGCCAGCAGCTCGGGGACAGGAATTTCAACTAATGAAAAACTGTTTTTT,CASSSGTGISTNEKLFF
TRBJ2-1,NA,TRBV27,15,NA,TGTGCCAGCGCCCCGACTACTTCACGAGGCAATGAGCAGTTCTTC,CASAPTTSRGNEQFF
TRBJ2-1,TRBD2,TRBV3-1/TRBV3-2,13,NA,TGTGCCAGCAGCCAAGCGGGGGGGGATGAGCAGTTCTTC,CASSQAGGDEQFF
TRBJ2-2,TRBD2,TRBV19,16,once,TGTGCCAGTAAAGGGAACGGGGGGGCCCGGACCGGGGAGCTGTTTTTT,CASKGNGGARTGELFF
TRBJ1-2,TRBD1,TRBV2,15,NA,TGTGCCAGCAGTGAGAGCGACAGGGGTTTTGGTGGCTACACCTTC,CASSESDRGFGGYTF
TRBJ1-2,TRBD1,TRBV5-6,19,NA,TGTGCCAGCAGCTTGGGACAGGGGTCCCTCGTCTCGGAGAGTTATGGCTACACCTTC,CASSLGQGSLVSESYGYTF
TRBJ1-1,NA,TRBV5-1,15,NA,TGCGCCAGCAGCTTGGGGGCCAGGGGTCCCCCTGAAGCTTTCTTT,CASSLGARGPPEAFF
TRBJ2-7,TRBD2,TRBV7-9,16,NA,TGTGCCAGCAGCCCCCGACTAGCGGGGGTATCCTACGAGCAGTACTTC,CASSPRLAGVSYEQYF
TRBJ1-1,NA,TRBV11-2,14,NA,TGTGCCAGCAGCCAAGGACAGTGGAACACTGAAGCTTTCTTT,CASSQGQWNTEAFF
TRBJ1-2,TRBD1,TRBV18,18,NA,TGTGCCAGCTCGCCAATTACTGACTGGACAGGGGGTGACTATGGCTACACCTTC,CASSPITDWTGGDYGYTF
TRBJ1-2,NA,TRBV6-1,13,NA,TGTGCCAGCAGTGACGGTCGAATAACTGGCTACACCTTC,CASSDGRITGYTF
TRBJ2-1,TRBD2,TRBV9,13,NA,TGTGCCAGCGCGGGGGGCCCGAACAATGAGCAGTTCTTC,CASAGGPNNEQFF
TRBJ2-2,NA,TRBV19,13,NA,TGTGCCAGTAGTATAGGCGGAACCGGGGAGCTGTTTTTT,CASSIGGTGELFF
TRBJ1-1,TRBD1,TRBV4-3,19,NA,TGCGCCAGCAGCCAAGAAAAGGGTGGGGGGACAGGCAAGAACACTGAAGCTTTCTTT,CASSQEKGGGTGKNTEAFF
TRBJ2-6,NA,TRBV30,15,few,TGTGCCTGGACAACAGGGCCCACCGGGGCCAACGTCCTGACTTTC,CAWTTGPTGANVLTF
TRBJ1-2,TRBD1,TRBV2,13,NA,TGTGCCAGCAGTGGGACAGGGGGTAATGGCTACACCTTC,CASSGTGGNGYTF
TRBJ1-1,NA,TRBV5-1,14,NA,TGCGCCAGCAGCTTGACAGGGACCGGATTCGAAGCTTTCTTT,CASSLTGTGFEAFF